The entry below describes one T cell receptor (beta chain). The CDR3 has 13 amino acids. With 8 bases clipped from V and 7 bases from J, the junction kept 10 bases outside the gene matches. Germline V gene sequence: CDR1 SNHLY, CDR2 FYNNEI. The data stem from a study of blood T cell repertoires in COVID-19. For the study at large: Sample material is recorded as cDNA or gDNA derived from T cells, B-cell-depleted T cells, or PBMCs.

Assay: immunoSEQ multiplex PCR; the TCRdb copy retains only in-frame clones and omits some. Of 120,000 or so clones listed, more than 75% are singletons. This chain joins TRBV2 and TRBJ1-2; the match to TRBD1 covers 7 bases. The sample comprised peripheral blood. The clonotype comes from a human donor in a cohort sampled during active COVID-19. The CDR3 DNA follows: TGTGCCAGCCATGTGGGCCGGGACAGTGGCTACACCTTC. As protein: CASHVGRDSGYTF.